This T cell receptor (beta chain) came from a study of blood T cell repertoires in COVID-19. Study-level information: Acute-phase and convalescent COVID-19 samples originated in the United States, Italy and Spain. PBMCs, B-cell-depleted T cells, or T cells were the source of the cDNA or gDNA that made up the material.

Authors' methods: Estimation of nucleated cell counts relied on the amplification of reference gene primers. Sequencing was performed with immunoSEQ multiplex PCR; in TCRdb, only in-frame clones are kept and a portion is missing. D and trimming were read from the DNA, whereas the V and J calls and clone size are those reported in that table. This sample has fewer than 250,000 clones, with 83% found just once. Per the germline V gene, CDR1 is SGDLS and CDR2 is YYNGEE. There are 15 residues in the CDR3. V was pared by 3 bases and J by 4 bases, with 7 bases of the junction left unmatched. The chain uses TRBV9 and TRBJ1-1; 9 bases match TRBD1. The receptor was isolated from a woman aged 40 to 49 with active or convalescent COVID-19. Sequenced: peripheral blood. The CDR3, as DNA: TGTGCCAGCAGCGCATCCGGGACAGGGTTCACTGAAGCTTTCTTT. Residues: CASSASGTGFTEAFF.